Here is one TCR beta chain with its context. Its matching antigen is unknown. Sampling consisted of one heparinised blood draw per donor, averaging about 116 mL. This CDR3 contains 18 residues. Trimming took 7 bases from V and 0 from J; bases not matched to a gene: 17. The germline CDR1 and CDR2 sequences are MDHEN and SYDVKM. Since all of the isolated RNA was reverse transcribed, expressed TCRB transcripts were what got sequenced. The protocol was immunoSEQ multiplex PCR, while the TCRdb copy is restricted to in-frame clones and leaves out a portion. The data contain around 200,000 clones, about 12% of them singletons. The record originates from a study of beta chain features in type 1 diabetes. Study-level results: PCR might favor shorter templates, but any such skew would affect patients and controls equally.

The sample comprised central memory CD4+ T cells from blood. The clonotype comes from a woman under 30 in good health. The rearrangement joins TRBV28 to TRBJ1-2; 7 bases agree with TRBD1. The CDR3 DNA is TGTGCCAGCACCCCTGGCGCAGGGGGTCGCTTAGCTAACTATGGCTACACCTTC. This encodes CASTPGAGGRLANYGYTF.